This T cell receptor beta chain was documented in a study of T-cell reconstitution after alpha-beta-depleted transplantation in children. The TCRbeta library incorporated unique molecular identifiers. One entry per CDR3 protein, called by TCRdb with MiXCR from the PCR reads. Of 120,000 or so distinct CDR3 sequences in the sample, around a tenth were seen once. The CDR3 runs to 13 residues. J gave up 12 bases and V 5 bases, and 4 bases lay outside the gene matches. This clonotype has a count of ten or more. The sequencing used PBMCs from the stem cell graft donor, collected from the stem cell graft. The receptor was isolated from a human donor who donated a stem cell graft to a child with acute lymphoblastic leukemia. This chain uses TRBV12-3 or TRBV12-4 with TRBJ1-6; TRBD1 matches at 10 bases. The CDR3, as DNA: TGTGCCAGCAGTCAGGGACAGGGGCTACCCCTCCACTTT. Protein sequence: CASSQGQGLPLHF.